The 26 T cell receptor beta chains reported below all come from one sample, sequenced in a study of T cells in localized non-small cell lung cancer. The assay was immunoSEQ multiplex PCR, and TCRdb's table has in-frame clones only and misses some. Of about 2,900 clones in the sample, around 35% are singletons; the top ten hold approximately 9%. This specimen consisted of normal lung tissue next to the tumor, obtained before any cancer treatment. These receptors were collected from a male donor aged 60 or over with stage I squamous cell lung carcinoma.

This clone was observed a few times. This chain connects TRBV9 to TRBJ1-1; no clear D. V dropped 1 base and J dropped 5 bases, with 9 bases sitting between them. Germline values: CDR1 SGDLS, CDR2 YYNGEE. The CDR3 runs 13 residues. For the CDR3, the DNA is TGTGCCAGCAGCGTAACCCCGGAGACTGAAGCTTTCTTT. Protein: CASSVTPETEAFF.

The chain recombines TRBV15 with TRBJ2-1; TRBD1 is a possible D gene (6 bases). V was clipped by 0 bases and J by 8 bases, with 14 bases between them. The CDR3 spans 15 residues. Germline V gene data show CDR1 as LNHNV and CDR2 as YYDKDF (reference sequence). The CDR3 is CATSRDRTVSYEQFF. The DNA for the CDR3 is TGTGCCACCAGCAGAGATAGGACAGTAAGCTATGAGCAGTTCTTC.

This sequence joins TRBV2 and TRBJ2-1, with 10 bases aligning to TRBD1. Trimming removed 6 bases from V and 4 bases from J; junction bases left unmatched: 6. Germline-derived CDR1 and CDR2 are SNHLY and FYNNEI. The CDR3 totals 15 residues. The CDR3 here is CASREDRGGYNEQFF. As DNA, the CDR3 is TGTGCCAGCAGAGAGGACAGGGGGGGATACAATGAGCAGTTCTTC.

This clone was seen a few times. The V call is TRBV19, the J call TRBJ1-5; 7 nucleotides align to TRBD1. In germline, CDR1 is LNHDA, CDR2 SQIVND (reference sequence). The CDR3 is 15 amino acids. V was pared by 4 bases and J by 2 bases, with 5 bases of the junction left unmatched. CDR3 loop: CASSSQRGRNQPQHF. The DNA of the CDR3 is TGTGCCAGTAGTAGCCAAAGGGGGCGCAATCAGCCCCAGCATTTT.

This clone has a handful of counts. The chain employs TRBV11-3 and TRBJ2-1, with 14 nucleotides matching TRBD2. The CDR3 consists of 19 residues. V shed 2 bases and J 3 bases; nucleotides not matched to a gene: 9. Germline CDR1 SGHNT, CDR2 YENEEA. CDR3 DNA: TGTGCCAGCAGCTTACACAGACTAGCGGGGGGGATACGCTACAATGAGCAGTTCTTC. Encoded protein: CASSLHRLAGGIRYNEQFF.

In this sample, this clone turned up a few times. The chain has TRBV11-3 and TRBJ2-1; 12 nucleotides align to TRBD2. The CDR3 consists of 15 residues. V lost 3 bases, J lost 7 bases, and 4 bases stayed unmatched. Germline CDR1 SGHNT, CDR2 YENEEA. CDR3 in amino acids: CASSLGLAGVNEQFF. Here the CDR3 DNA reads TGTGCCAGCAGCTTGGGACTAGCGGGTGTGAATGAGCAGTTCTTC.

The J gene is TRBJ2-7, the V gene TRBV6-8; a weak D match, TRBD2 (6 bases). Germline assignment: CDR1 MNHGY and CDR2 SAAAGT. The CDR3 contains 16 residues. The V end was cut by 4 bases, the J end by 2 bases, with 18 bases between. CDR3 nucleotides: TGTGCCAGCAGTTCCAAACTGGGACTGTACCCCTACGAGCAGTACTTC. Amino acids: CASSSKLGLYPYEQYF.

This clone was observed a single time. The chain couples TRBV19 to TRBJ2-1; 7 bases map to TRBD2. The CDR3 is made up of 17 amino acids. J was trimmed by 3 bases and V by 1 base; bases with no gene match: 9. CDR1 is LNHDA, CDR2 SQIVND, per germline (reference sequence). The CDR3 reads CASSIGRIRGVYNEQFF. CDR3 in DNA: TGTGCCAGTAGTATAGGGAGGATCCGGGGGGTCTACAATGAGCAGTTCTTC.

Judged by abundance, this clone is medium-sized. V and J are TRBV6-8 and TRBJ1-2; D might be TRBD1 (6 bases). Trimming stripped 6 bases from V and 8 bases from J, with 22 bases between. The CDR3 has 15 residues. Per germline, CDR1 MNHGY and CDR2 SAAAGT. DNA of the CDR3: TGTGCCAGCAGCCAACCCGGGGGGCGCGTCTTCGGCTACACCTTC. This translates into CASSQPGGRVFGYTF.

CDR3 nucleotide sequence: TGTGCCAGCAGCTTGAGGTGGGACACTGGAGGGGGAAACACCATATATTTT. Translated, it gives CASSLRWDTGGGNTIYF. The chain has TRBV11-3 and TRBJ1-3; D possibly corresponds to TRBD1 (6 bases). Per germline, CDR1 SGHNT and CDR2 YENEEA. Trimming shortened V by 3 bases and J by 4 bases, and 19 bases separated the two germline ends. The CDR3 loop spans 17 amino acids.

This clone was seen only a few times. The chain is built from TRBV30 and TRBJ2-5; 10 bases line up with TRBD2. Germline values: CDR1 GTSNPN, CDR2 SVGIG (reference sequence). The CDR3 loop spans 15 amino acids. With V trimmed by 3 bases and J by 4 bases, 8 bases remained unmatched. CDR3 region: CAWRDSGTSVETQYF. The CDR3 coding sequence is TGTGCCTGGAGGGACTCCGGGACTAGCGTAGAGACCCAGTACTTC. The whole variable domain, filled in from reference TRBV30 and TRBJ2-5, reads SQTIHQWPATLVQPVGSPLSLECTVEGTSNPNLYWYRQAAGRGLQLLFYSVGIGQISSEVPQNLSASRPQDRQFILSSKKLLLSDSGFYLCAWRDSGTSVETQYFGPGTRLLVL.

Relative to its sample, this clone is large. J is TRBJ1-6 and V is TRBV6-8; no definite D call. This CDR3 is 16 amino acids long. Trimming removed 0 bases from V and 5 bases from J, with 11 bases in between. Germline V gene sequence: CDR1 MNHGY, CDR2 SAAAGT. CDR3 DNA: TGTGCCAGCAGTTACTCGACATCTAGGCATAATTCACCCCTCCACTTT. Translating gives CASSYSTSRHNSPLHF.

This clone was seen a few times. V gene TRBV6-8 combines with J gene TRBJ2-3, with D unclear. The V gene lost 5 bases and the J gene lost 4 bases, with 13 bases spanning the gap. The CDR3 has 14 residues. Germline assignment: CDR1 MNHGY and CDR2 SAAAGT. CDR3 nucleotides: TGTGCCAGCAGTCGGCTCCGTGGGGCAGATACGCAGTATTTT. Protein product: CASSRLRGADTQYF.

The chain combines TRBV6-8 with TRBJ2-2; possibly TRBD1 for D (5 bases). The CDR3 sequence is 13 residues long. The V gene's germline CDR1 is MNHGY and CDR2 SAAAGT. Between the trimmed V and J ends, which lost 8 bases and 2 bases, there was a span of 9 bases. CDR3 nucleotide sequence: TGTGCCAGCGGGCAGGGAAACACCGGGGAGCTGTTTTTT. Translated: CASGQGNTGELFF.

V is TRBV18 and J is TRBJ1-2; D not certain. V was trimmed by 3 bases and J by 2 bases, leaving 13 bases between them. The CDR3 sequence is 15 residues long. CDR1 is KGHSH and CDR2 is LQKENI in the germline V gene. The CDR3 here is CASSPSPTGNYGYTF. Here the CDR3 DNA reads TGTGCCAGCTCACCCTCACCGACGGGGAACTATGGCTACACCTTC. Full variable domain (remainder filled in from reference TRBV18 and TRBJ1-2): NAGVMQNPRHLVRRRGQEARLRCSPMKGHSHVYWYRQLPEEGLKFMVYLQKENIIDESGMPKERFSAEFPKEGPSILRIQQVVRGDSAAYFCASSPSPTGNYGYTFGSGTRLTVV.

This clone appeared a few times. The rearrangement links TRBV6-8 to TRBJ1-1; D uncertain. Trimming removed 10 bases at V and 4 bases at J, with 16 bases between. The germline CDR1 and CDR2 sequences are MNHGY and SAAAGT. The CDR3 is 13 amino acids. The CDR3 loop is CATPNEWGTEAFF. For the CDR3, the DNA is TGTGCCACCCCGAATGAGTGGGGCACTGAAGCTTTCTTT.

The V and J genes are TRBV6-7 and TRBJ2-2; 10 bases are a match to TRBD1. TRBV6-7 is an open reading frame whose function is uncertain. The CDR3 is 16 residues long. The V and J ends lost 6 bases and 8 bases, in that order; junction bases with no gene match: 12. This CDR3 is CASRSPGTGVLGELFF. The CDR3, as DNA: TGTGCCAGCAGGTCCCCCGGGACAGGGGTTCTTGGGGAGCTGTTTTTT.

Within the sample, this clone is medium-sized. The chain joins TRBV6-8 to TRBJ2-5; D is ambiguous. With 5 bases removed from V and 7 bases from J, the gap between germline ends came to 23 bases. CDR3 length: 16 amino acids. Germline loops: CDR1 MNHGY, CDR2 SAAAGT. This CDR3 is CASSAPDRIGVGTQYF. As DNA, the CDR3 is TGTGCCAGCAGTGCTCCGGACCGGATCGGCGTGGGGACCCAGTACTTC.

The genes are TRBV28 and TRBJ1-5, with D unresolved. The CDR3 consists of 12 residues. Trimming took 3 bases from V and 10 from J, leaving 10 bases between them. The germline V gene encodes CDR1 MDHEN and CDR2 SYDVKM. The DNA for the CDR3 is TGTGCCAGCAGTTTGCAGCATGGCCCCCAGCATTTT. Its translation is CASSLQHGPQHF. Using reference TRBV28 and TRBJ1-5 for the parts outside the CDR3, the full variable domain is DVKVTQSSRYLVKRTGEKVFLECVQDMDHENMFWYRQDPGLGLRLIYFSYDVKMKEKGDIPEGYSVSREKKERFSLILESASTNQTSMYLCASSLQHGPQHFGDGTRLSIL.

This chain uses TRBV11-3 with TRBJ2-3; 8 positions agree with TRBD2. The CDR3 length is 17 residues. Germline assignment: CDR1 SGHNT and CDR2 YENEEA. The V and J ends lost 1 base and 2 bases, in that order; junction bases with no gene match: 8. The CDR3 spells CASSLGFRRGATDTQYF. CDR3 sequence (DNA): TGTGCCAGCAGCTTAGGGTTTCGGCGGGGGGCCACAGATACGCAGTATTTT.

The chain combines TRBV29-1 with TRBJ2-3; 8 bases map to TRBD2. The CDR3 covers 14 residues. Germline assignment: CDR1 SQVTM and CDR2 ANQGSEA. Trimming at V came to 4 bases and at J to 3 bases, leaving 6 bases not matched to a gene. The CDR3 DNA reads as TGCAGCGTTGTGGGACTAGATGCGACAGATACGCAGTATTTT. It is translated as CSVVGLDATDTQYF.

In this sample, this clone turned up a few times. The rearrangement links TRBV10-3 to TRBJ1-2, with a weak D call TRBD1 (6 bases). Germline V gene sequence: CDR1 ENHRY, CDR2 SYGVKD. The CDR3 runs to 14 residues. V lost 4 bases and J lost 2, with 11 bases in between. Here the CDR3 DNA reads TGTGCCATCAGTGGGGGGGCCGGGAACTATGGCTACACCTTC. Protein product: CAISGGAGNYGYTF.

The chain joins TRBV28 to TRBJ1-4, with a weak D call TRBD1 (5 bases). CDR1 and CDR2 (germline): MDHEN, SYDVKM. The CDR3 extends over 13 amino acids. The V end lost 7 bases, the J end lost 8 bases, and 14 bases lay between the germline ends. The chain's CDR3 is CASKGGGFEKLFF. The DNA for the CDR3 is TGTGCCAGCAAGGGCGGGGGTTTCGAAAAACTGTTTTTT.

This clone was detected only a few times. The J gene is TRBJ2-2, the V gene TRBV11-3, with D tentatively TRBD1 (5 bases). This CDR3 spans 14 amino acids. In germline, CDR1 is SGHNT, CDR2 YENEEA. Trimming shortened V by 5 bases and J by 0 bases, and 7 bases separated the two germline ends. The CDR3 protein is CASSDSPNTGELFF. The CDR3 coding sequence is TGTGCCAGCAGCGACAGCCCGAACACCGGGGAGCTGTTTTTT. Full variable domain (outside the CDR3, taken from reference TRBV11-3 and TRBJ2-2): EAGVVQSPRYKIIEKKQPVAFWCNPISGHNTLYWYLQNLGQGPELLIRYENEEAVDDSQLPKDRFSAERLKGVDSTLKIQPAELGDSAVYLCASSDSPNTGELFFGEGSRLTVL.

This rearrangement joins TRBV15 to TRBJ1-4, with TRBD1 as a possible D gene (6 bases). Germline V gene lookup returns CDR1 LNHNV and CDR2 YYDKDF (reference sequence). Trimming pared 9 bases from V and 2 bases from J, leaving 16 bases between. The CDR3 has 15 residues. CDR3 amino acids: CATSDRRGTNEKLFF. In nucleotides, the CDR3 is TGTGCCACGAGCGACAGGAGGGGTACTAATGAAAAACTGTTTTTT.

This clone was seen only a few times. The CDR3 loop reads CASSFGGVGNTIYF. The CDR3 nucleotides are TGTGCCAGCAGTTTTGGGGGAGTAGGAAACACCATATATTTT. This chain joins TRBV28 and TRBJ1-3; the D gene is possibly TRBD1 (5 bases). Germline loops: CDR1 MDHEN, CDR2 SYDVKM. The CDR3 has 14 residues. Trimming removed 3 bases at V and 4 bases at J, with 10 bases between.